This T cell receptor (beta chain) was found in a study of Ad26.COV2.S vaccination and SARS-CoV-2 variants (dated by TCRdb to the early 2020s). Context from the whole study: Donors in the vaccine arm were drawn from COV1001, a multicentre, randomized, double-blind, placebo-controlled phase I-IIa trial testing Ad26.COV2.S in healthy adults. Throughout the experiments and outcome assessment, investigators stayed blinded to trial group allocation. Sequencing of the TCRbeta repertoire served to evaluate the specificity and breadth of SARS-CoV-2-reactive T cell receptors following Ad26.COV2.S vaccination. The TCR-sequenced set comprised around 30 samples: around 20 Ad26.COV2.S vaccine recipients, 5 placebo recipients and 8 SARS-CoV-2 convalescent individuals. Ad26.COV2.S was administered intramuscularly at 5 x 10^10 or 1 x 10^11 viral particles, either as a single shot or as two shots given 56 days apart. Trial participants were randomized into five groups of five, in which low-dose or high-dose Ad26.COV2.S was given once or twice, or placebo was given on both occasions.

What the study reported, not specific to this receptor: The study was not powered for comparison of responses between vaccine doses or regimens. Compared with placebo recipients, Ad26.COV2.S recipients showed higher spike-specific TCR breadth (P = 0.0014). Comparable non-spike TCR breadth was observed between vaccine and placebo recipients, consistent with only spike being contained in the vaccine. The authors noted that the TCR breadth and depth analyses may have underestimated total T cell responses. After vaccination, substantial breadth of spike-specific CD8+ and CD4+ T cell responses was reported.

To note about this clone: This receptor's antigen is unknown. No qualities accompany the bases; no much larger clone lies one base away.

TCRbeta CDR3 regions were sequenced with the immunoSEQ Assay. After extraction, genomic DNA underwent amplification by bias-controlled multiplex PCR, followed by high-throughput sequencing. Per the source publication's procedure: To quantify the absolute abundance of each unique TCRbeta CDR3 region, sequences were collapsed and filtered. T cell fraction was estimated by normalizing TCRbeta template counts to usable DNA, with usable DNA measured through amplification of reference genes found in all nucleated cells. Repertoire TCRs were annotated as SARS-CoV-2-specific when V gene, CDR3 amino acid sequence and J gene were exactly matched to a known reactive TCR set. The reference SARS-CoV-2 TCR set was derived from MIRA and filtered for enrichment in COVID-19-positive ImmuneCODE repertoires, a step that removed public or cross-reactive TCRs. Drawing on the MIRA antigens, annotated TCRs were analysed further at the level of specific ORF or position within ORF. Breadth was defined as the number of annotated unique rearrangements divided by the total number of unique productive rearrangements, and depth was defined as the summed frequency of the annotated unique rearrangements. Group comparisons of TCR breadth used two-sided Wilcoxon rank-sum tests. TCRdb mirrors the immuneACCESS table, restricted to in-frame sequences. Some clones are absent from its copies; in checked studies, under half trace to an unresolved V gene, and the reason for the others is unknown. V and J calls and clone size are given by that table; D and trimming were obtained from the DNA. This sample gives about 320,000 clones in total; roughly 84% of them show up just once. The ten largest clonotypes hold around 1.9% of the sample.

This specimen's treatment or condition label, per the study, means: around 19 received Ad26.COV2.S at low or high dose, single or two shots; 5 received placebo; per-sample allocation not given. Repertoires of vaccine and placebo recipients were sequenced from samples collected on day 63 after the first injection. In Cohort 1b, 20 to 25 adults aged 18-55 years were enrolled at a single site in Boston, USA, between 29 July and 7 August 2020. Ad26.COV2.S was a replication-incompetent adenovirus type 26 vector expressing a prefusion-stabilized SARS-CoV-2 spike protein from the original Wuhan strain. This clonotype was obtained from a person between 18 and 60 years old who received the Ad26.COV2.S COVID-19 vaccine or a placebo. The sample here was peripheral blood, taken in a trial of Ad26.COV2.S vaccine versus placebo.

The DNA sequence follows: TGCGCCAGCAGCTTGGACACAGGGTCTTCACCCCTCCACTTT. This gives the protein CASSLDTGSSPLHF. This chain is built from TRBV5-1 and TRBJ1-6; the D gene is perhaps TRBD1, from 6 matching bases. V is clipped by 0 bases and J by 9 bases, and the sequence between their germline boundaries is 10 bases long. From the germline V gene, CDR1 is SGHRS and CDR2 is YFSETQ. The CDR3 spans 14 residues, from the cysteine through the phenylalanine. CDR3 DNA only is kept here, 42 bases in frame from base 1. Extended through the reference TRBV5-1 and TRBJ1-6 proteins, this CDR3 yields the full variable domain: KAGVTQTPRYLIKTRGQQVTLSCSPISGHRSVSWYQQTPGQGLQFLFEYFSETQRNKGNFPGRFSGRQFSNSRSEMNVSTLELGDSALYLCASSLDTGSSPLHFGNGTRLTVT.